The 31 T cell receptor beta chains listed next were all sequenced from one sample in a study of blood T cell repertoires in COVID-19 (dated by TCRdb to 2019 to 2021). Library creation used the immunoSEQ multiplex PCR assay. The clones in this table, taken by TCRdb from immuneACCESS, are in-frame only. Not every clone is retained; where verified, under half of the shortfall comes from an unresolved V gene, and the cause of the rest is unknown. The sample data list approximately 82,000 clones, and 83% of these were observed just once. The top ten constitute approximately 15% of the sample. The sample was peripheral blood. These receptor sequences come from a woman aged 60-75 years with acute or convalescent COVID-19.

The chain carries TRBV5-1 and TRBJ2-7; 8 positions agree with TRBD1. The CDR3 is 16 residues long. Germline V gives CDR1 SGHRS, CDR2 YFSETQ. V lost 3 bases and J lost 5; bases outside the gene matches: 13. DNA of the CDR3: TGCGCCAGCAGCTGGGGGACAGGTAGAATTCTTAACGAGCAGTACTTC. Protein product: CASSWGTGRILNEQYF.

V usage is TRBV6-2 or TRBV6-3 and J usage is TRBJ2-3; D is possibly TRBD2 (6 bases). Per the germline V gene, CDR1 is MNHEY and CDR2 is SVGEGT. Between the trimmed V and J ends, which lost 4 bases and 6 bases, there was a span of 14 bases. The CDR3 contains 14 residues. The CDR3 bases are TGTGCCAGCAGTTTGGACGCTAGCGTGGATACGCAGTATTTT. Translating it yields CASSLDASVDTQYF.

This sequence joins TRBV3-1 (or the pseudogene TRBV3-2) and TRBJ2-7; 10 bases are a match to TRBD2. This CDR3 is 14 amino acids long. The trim removed 3 bases at V and 7 bases at J, leaving 6 bases unmatched. Germline V gene lookup returns CDR1 LGHDT and CDR2 YNNKEL (reference sequence). The CDR3: CASSQSGGAGEQYF. Here the CDR3 DNA reads TGTGCCAGCAGCCAGAGCGGGGGGGCCGGGGAGCAGTACTTC.

V is TRBV5-6 and J is TRBJ2-2; D ambiguous. The CDR3 totals 17 residues. CDR1 is SGHDT and CDR2 is YYEEEE in the germline V gene. The V gene lost 1 base and the J gene lost 0 bases, with 13 bases spanning the gap. CDR3 bases: TGTGCCAGCAGCTTGTGGTCGAGCGAAGCGAACACCGGGGAGCTGTTTTTT. Protein sequence: CASSLWSSEANTGELFF.

The chain joins TRBV4-1 to TRBJ1-1, with 9 bases lining up with TRBD1. CDR3 length: 18 amino acids. Germline CDR1 reads MGHRA; CDR2 reads YSYEKL. J was trimmed by 5 bases and V by 8 bases; bases with no gene match: 21. The CDR3 nucleotides are TGCGCCAGCTGTGAGAGCCGGGACAGGGCAGATCGTCGAACTGAAGCTTTCTTT. This translates into CASCESRDRADRRTEAFF.

This clone appeared a few times. The chain links TRBV3-1 (or the pseudogene TRBV3-2) to TRBJ1-1; D is perhaps TRBD1 (6 bases). This CDR3 is 14 amino acids long. CDR1 is LGHDT and CDR2 is YNNKEL in the germline V gene (reference sequence). The germline V and J ends were trimmed by 4 bases and 5 bases, with 14 bases remaining between them. CDR3 nucleotides: TGTGCCAGCAGCCGATCCAGGGGTCTAACTGAAGCTTTCTTT. Protein product: CASSRSRGLTEAFF.

The J gene is TRBJ2-2, the V gene TRBV19; 14 nucleotides line up with TRBD2. V dropped 5 bases and J dropped 8; count of bases not matched to a gene: 10. Germline V CDR1 and CDR2: LNHDA, SQIVND (reference sequence). The CDR3 contains 17 residues. The CDR3 bases are TGTGCCAGTAGTTCCCGACTAGCGGGGGGGCCAGGTGGGGAGCTGTTTTTT. It encodes CASSSRLAGGPGGELFF. Combining the CDR3 with reference TRBV19 and TRBJ2-2 gives the whole variable domain DGGITQSPKYLFRKEGQNVTLSCEQNLNHDAMYWYRQDPGQGLRLIYYSQIVNDFQKGDIAEGYSVSREKKESFPLTVTSAQKNPTAFYLCASSSRLAGGPGGELFFGEGSRLTVL.

V and J are TRBV7-9 and TRBJ1-3; TRBD1 matches 7 bases. This CDR3 has 15 amino acids. Germline-derived CDR1 and CDR2 are SEHNR and FQNEAQ (reference sequence). Trimming took 5 bases from V and 0 from J; bases not matched to a gene: 4. The CDR3 reads CASSPGQNSGNTIYF. In DNA form, the CDR3 reads TGTGCCAGCAGCCCGGGACAGAACTCTGGAAACACCATATATTTT. The full variable domain, in which reference TRBV7-9 and TRBJ1-3 provide the parts outside the CDR3, is DTGVSQNPRHKITKRGQNVTFRCDPISEHNRLYWYRQTLGQGPEFLTYFQNEAQLEKSRLLSDRFSAERPKGSFSTLEIQRTEQGDSAMYLCASSPGQNSGNTIYFGEGSWLTVV.

V is TRBV19 and J is TRBJ2-5; D is uncertain. V was trimmed by 4 bases and J by 2 bases, leaving 5 bases between them. CDR3 length: 12 amino acids. Germline CDR1 LNHDA, CDR2 SQIVND (reference sequence). CDR3 in DNA: TGTGCCAGTAGTAGACTTCAAGAGACCCAGTACTTC. Translated: CASSRLQETQYF.

The count of this clone is one. This CDR3 reads CAWSHTGGLNNEQFF. The CDR3 bases are TGTGCCTGGAGCCACACAGGGGGCCTGAACAATGAGCAGTTCTTC. The chain recombines TRBV30 with TRBJ2-1; 9 nucleotides line up with TRBD1. The CDR3 sequence is 15 residues long. Losses at the gene ends were 3 bases for V and 5 bases for J; bases not matched to a gene: 8. CDR1 is GTSNPN and CDR2 is SVGIG in the germline V gene (reference sequence).

This sequence joins TRBV27 and TRBJ2-7, with 11 nucleotides matching TRBD1. V was pared by 4 bases and J by 2 bases, with 7 bases of the junction left unmatched. The germline V gene has CDR1 MNHEY and CDR2 SMNVEV (reference sequence). The CDR3 length is 16 residues. CDR3 sequence (DNA): TGTGCCAGCAGTTGGGCGGGACAGGGGGTGACCTACGAGCAGTACTTC. It specifies CASSWAGQGVTYEQYF.

The chain recombines TRBV9 with TRBJ1-4; perhaps TRBD1 as D (5 bases). The germline V gene has CDR1 SGDLS and CDR2 YYNGEE. This CDR3 contains 14 residues. The ends were cut back, 4 bases at V and 2 bases at J, with 9 bases in the middle. This CDR3 is CASSPRGTNEKLFF. CDR3 nucleotide sequence: TGTGCCAGCAGCCCGCGGGGGACTAATGAAAAACTGTTTTTT.

The rearrangement uses TRBV9 and TRBJ2-3, with D possibly being TRBD2 (6 bases). This CDR3 region has 15 residues. Trimming shortened V by 2 bases and J by 0 bases, and 10 bases separated the two germline ends. Per germline, CDR1 SGDLS and CDR2 YYNGEE. CDR3 sequence: CASSVWAGSTDTQYF. CDR3 DNA sequence: TGTGCCAGCAGCGTCTGGGCGGGGAGCACAGATACGCAGTATTTT.

This clone has just a few counts. This chain uses TRBV19 with TRBJ1-5, with D possibly being TRBD1 (6 bases). The CDR3 is made up of 15 amino acids. Germline lookup yields CDR1 LNHDA and CDR2 SQIVND (reference sequence). V was cut by 7 bases and J by 1 base, with 14 bases left in between. CDR3: CASTHRAASNQPQHF. The CDR3 nucleotides read TGTGCCAGTACCCACAGGGCCGCCAGCAATCAGCCCCAGCATTTT.

The CDR3 DNA reads as TGTGCCAGCAGTGACCCGGGGGGGGTCGGGGACGAGCAGTACTTC. It yields the protein CASSDPGGVGDEQYF. V is TRBV6-1 and J is TRBJ2-7; 8 bases are a match to TRBD2. Germline CDR1 MNHNS, CDR2 SASEGT. The CDR3 spans 15 residues. After removal of 3 bases from V and 5 bases from J, the junction contained 9 bases not matched to a gene.

This sequence joins TRBV6-5 and TRBJ2-7, with a possible D match to TRBD1 (5 bases). The CDR3 consists of 14 residues. Looked up from germline, CDR1 is MNHEY and CDR2 is SVGAGI. V shed 5 bases and J shed 4 bases, with 15 bases lying between them. The CDR3 bases are TGTGCCAGCAGTCTGGCCCCAGGGATTTACGAGCAGTACTTC. This gives the protein CASSLAPGIYEQYF.

Only one count was recorded for this clone. This chain links TRBV7-9 with TRBJ1-1, with D uncertain. This CDR3 contains 15 residues. CDR1 and CDR2 from the germline V gene are SEHNR and FQNEAQ (reference sequence). V was shortened by 1 base and J by 3 bases, with 12 bases between the two germline ends. For the CDR3, the DNA is TGTGCCAGCAGCTTAGGTGACCGAGGAGACACTGAAGCTTTCTTT. Encoded protein: CASSLGDRGDTEAFF.

Worth noting for this clone: Other nucleotide sequences in the sample specify the same CDR3. V usage is TRBV9 and J usage is TRBJ2-1, with TRBD2 identical over 8 bases. With V trimmed by 0 bases and J by 6 bases, 11 bases remained unmatched. The CDR3 totals 17 residues. The germline CDR1 and CDR2 sequences are SGDLS and YYNGEE. CDR3 residues: CASSVVGAGVAGNEQFF. In DNA form, the CDR3 reads TGTGCCAGCAGCGTAGTGGGAGCGGGAGTTGCGGGCAATGAGCAGTTCTTC.

This clone was detected only once. The rearrangement links TRBV6-2 or TRBV6-3 to TRBJ2-3, with D tentatively TRBD2 (5 bases). The CDR3 covers 13 residues. Germline loops: CDR1 MNHEY, CDR2 SVGEGT. V gave up 0 bases and J gave up 9 bases, with 10 bases separating them. Written as DNA, the CDR3 is TGTGCCAGCAGTTACTCGAAGGACTCCACGCAGTATTTT. Translating it yields CASSYSKDSTQYF.

V and J are TRBV10-3 and TRBJ1-6; 9 bases fit TRBD1. CDR1 is ENHRY and CDR2 is SYGVKD in the germline V gene. The CDR3 extends over 14 amino acids. V shed 5 bases, J shed 10 bases, and the junction held 6 bases outside the gene matches. This CDR3 reads CAISKGQGNSPLHF. DNA of the CDR3: TGTGCCATCAGTAAGGGACAGGGTAACTCACCCCTCCACTTT.

This clone occurred a few times. The V and J genes are TRBV19 and TRBJ1-2; D perhaps matches TRBD1 (5 bases). The CDR3 sequence is 14 residues long. The germline V and J ends were trimmed by 7 bases and 7 bases, with 19 bases remaining between them. The germline gives CDR1 LNHDA, CDR2 SQIVND (reference sequence). CDR3 bases: TGTGCCAGTAATGGCCCAGCCCAGGGCCCTGGCTACACCTTC. This sequence encodes CASNGPAQGPGYTF.

This rearrangement joins TRBV24-1 to TRBJ2-5; TRBD1 matches 7 bases. CDR1 KGHDR and CDR2 SFDVKD come from the germline V gene. After removal of 3 bases from V and 0 bases from J, the junction contained 3 bases not matched to a gene. This CDR3 comprises 15 residues. The CDR3 DNA reads TGTGCCACCAGTGATGCCGGGACAGACCAAGAGACCCAGTACTTC. Protein: CATSDAGTDQETQYF.

This chain links TRBV7-2 with TRBJ2-7; a weak D match, TRBD1 (6 bases). This CDR3 spans 15 amino acids. Trimming stripped 0 bases from V and 2 bases from J, with 11 bases between. Germline loops: CDR1 SGHTA, CDR2 FQGNSA. This CDR3 reads CASSLAPGQPYEQYF. For the CDR3, the DNA is TGTGCCAGCAGCTTAGCACCGGGACAACCCTACGAGCAGTACTTC.

The chain joins TRBV10-3 to TRBJ1-5; no clear D. The CDR3 contains 14 residues. Germline lookup yields CDR1 ENHRY and CDR2 SYGVKD. Trimming pared 0 bases from V and 2 bases from J, leaving 5 bases between. CDR3 region: CAISESAGNQPQHF. DNA of the CDR3: TGTGCCATCAGTGAGTCGGCAGGCAATCAGCCCCAGCATTTT.

V gene TRBV18 combines with J gene TRBJ1-4; D gene unclear. This CDR3 has 14 residues. Deletions cut 1 base from V and 4 bases from J, with 7 bases between. From germline, CDR1 is KGHSH and CDR2 LQKENI. The DNA of the CDR3 is TGTGCCAGCTCACCACTGAGTAGTAATGAAAAACTGTTTTTT. Its protein product is CASSPLSSNEKLFF.

This sequence joins TRBV5-1 and TRBJ1-4; 8 nucleotides match TRBD1. The length of the CDR3 is 14 residues. CDR1 and CDR2 (germline): SGHRS, YFSETQ. The junction had 1 base not matched to a gene; V was cut back by 0 bases and J by 6 bases. CDR3 region: CASSLGQGHEKLFF. CDR3 bases: TGCGCCAGCAGCTTGGGACAGGGGCATGAAAAACTGTTTTTT.

The chain carries TRBV20-1 and TRBJ2-3; no clear D gene. Deletions cut 6 bases from V and 6 bases from J, with 7 bases between. In germline, CDR1 is DFQATT, CDR2 SNEGSKA (reference sequence). This CDR3 comprises 10 residues. The DNA for the CDR3 is TGCAGTGCCGCTCGGGATACGCAGTATTTT. Translation gives CSAARDTQYF.

The chain carries TRBV19 and TRBJ2-7, with TRBD1 matching 9 bases. Trimming removed 10 bases from V and 6 bases from J; junction bases left unmatched: 13. Germline CDR1 and CDR2: LNHDA and SQIVND (reference sequence). The CDR3 extends over 14 amino acids. CDR3 sequence reads: CATAQGASLREQYF. In DNA, the CDR3 is TGTGCCACCGCACAGGGGGCGTCCCTTCGCGAGCAGTACTTC. The full variable domain, completed using reference TRBV19 and TRBJ2-7, is DGGITQSPKYLFRKEGQNVTLSCEQNLNHDAMYWYRQDPGQGLRLIYYSQIVNDFQKGDIAEGYSVSREKKESFPLTVTSAQKNPTAFYLCATAQGASLREQYFGPGTRLTVT.

The chain links TRBV4-3 to TRBJ2-7; possibly TRBD1 for D (5 bases). The germline V gene has CDR1 LGHNA and CDR2 YSLEER. The CDR3 spans 14 residues. The ends were cut back, 3 bases at V and 0 bases at J, with 9 bases in the middle. The CDR3 is CASSQGLDSYEQYF. The CDR3 region has the DNA TGCGCCAGCAGCCAGGGGCTGGACTCCTACGAGCAGTACTTC.

The DNA of the CDR3 is TGCGCCAGCAGCTTGACGGGAGAGACCTACAATGAGCAGTTCTTC. Residues: CASSLTGETYNEQFF. The chain couples TRBV5-1 to TRBJ2-1; possibly TRBD2 for D (6 bases). The ends were cut back, 1 base at V and 2 bases at J, with 10 bases in the middle. Germline V gene lookup returns CDR1 SGHRS and CDR2 YFSETQ. CDR3 length: 15 amino acids.

The genes are TRBV3-1 (or the pseudogene TRBV3-2) and TRBJ2-7; 9 nucleotides agree with TRBD1. V trimming: 4 bases; J trimming: 3 bases; junction bases outside the gene matches: 7. This CDR3 has 15 amino acids. CDR1 and CDR2 from the germline V gene are LGHDT and YNNKEL (reference sequence). CDR3 loop: CASSRGTGRYYEQYF. Here the CDR3 DNA reads TGTGCCAGCAGCCGGGGGACAGGGCGCTACTACGAGCAGTACTTC.